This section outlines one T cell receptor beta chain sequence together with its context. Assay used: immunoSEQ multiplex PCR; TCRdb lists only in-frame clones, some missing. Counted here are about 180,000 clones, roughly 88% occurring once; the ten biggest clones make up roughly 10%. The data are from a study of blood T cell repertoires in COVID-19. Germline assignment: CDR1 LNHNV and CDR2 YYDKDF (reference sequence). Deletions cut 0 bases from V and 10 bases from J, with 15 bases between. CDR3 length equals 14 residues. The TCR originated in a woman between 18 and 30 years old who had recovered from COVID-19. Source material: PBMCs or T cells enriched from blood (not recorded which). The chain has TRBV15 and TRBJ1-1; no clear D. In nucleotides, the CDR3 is TGTGCCACCAGCAGAGAAGACTACCTGATGGGAGCTTTCTTT. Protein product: CATSREDYLMGAFF. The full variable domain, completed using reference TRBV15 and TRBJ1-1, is DAMVIQNPRYQVTQFGKPVTLSCSQTLNHNVMYWYQQKSSQAPKLLFHYYDKDFNNEADTPDNFQSRRPNTSFCFLDIRSPGLGDTAMYLCATSREDYLMGAFFGQGTRLTVV.